This T cell receptor beta chain was identified in a study of blood T cells in healthy people across ages. A second PCR, run for roughly 7 to 11 cycles, used a sample-barcoded 5' primer plus a J-beta primer mix. Using its own MiXCR run on the 5' RACE reads, TCRdb lists one record per CDR3 protein. The top ten clones hold around 10% of a sample with approximately 490,000 distinct CDR3 sequences, around 24% of them seen once. In addition, the sample was reused for a study of T cells of mothers and their children. That work contributes: Related mother-child pairs showed slightly, non-significantly higher overlap than unrelated pairs.

The sequenced sample was blood. The sequence derives from a boy younger than 18 in good health.

The CDR3 reads CASSFPDTYEQYF. DNA of the CDR3: TGTGCCAGCAGCTTTCCTGATACCTACGAGCAGTACTTC. The rearrangement links TRBV7-4 to TRBJ2-7; D remains unclear. The V gene's germline CDR1 is SGHVT and CDR2 SQSDAQ. With 3 bases removed from V and 2 bases from J, the gap between germline ends came to 8 bases. The CDR3 consists of 13 residues.